This TCR beta chain was sequenced during a study of cytomegalovirus exposure and HLA in healthy donors. With 4 bases removed from V and 4 bases from J, the gap between germline ends came to 13 bases. The CDR3 covers 14 residues. The germline gives CDR1 SGHKS, CDR2 YYEKEE (reference sequence). Remarks on this clone: Its antigen is as yet unknown.

Study-wide results and limits: Rare TCR sequences dominated, though some public TCRs recurred in many donors. Previously analyzed data showed that most TCR beta V segments were productive at a frequency of about 87% or about 30%. A missense variant in DCLRE1C was later tied to TCR beta V- and J-gene trimming.

With 60 Vbeta and 13 Jbeta primers, the PCR was carried out. Only in-frame clones appear in the TCRdb table, and some are missing; sequencing was by immunoSEQ multiplex PCR. The sample contains 110,000 or so clones, 65% to 75% of which appear only once. V usage is TRBV5-5 and J usage is TRBJ2-3; D perhaps matches TRBD2 (6 bases). Source material: PBMCs. The clonotype was recovered from a woman in her thirties or forties in good health and CMV-seropositive. The CDR3 DNA reads TGTGCCAGCAGCACCTGGACTAACTCAGATACGCAGTATTTT. This encodes CASSTWTNSDTQYF.